A single sample is the source of the 5 T cell receptor beta chains below, sequenced in a study of blood T cells in healthy people across ages. Primers used in a second PCR of roughly 6 to 11 cycles were a sample-barcoded 5' primer and a J-beta primer mix. TCRdb ran MiXCR on the 5' RACE reads and lists one entry per CDR3 protein. This table holds some 1.5 million distinct CDR3 sequences, roughly 43% found once. Sequencing was performed on blood. These receptor sequences come from a woman between 18 and 30 years old in good health.

Turning to this clonotype: At one boundary the junction diverges from the germline segment, which might be a read error. This sequence joins TRBV15 and TRBJ1-2, with D unclear. The germline CDR1 and CDR2 sequences are LNHNV and YYDKDF (reference sequence). This CDR3 has 15 residues. CDR3 region: CATSSGQATIYGYTF. The CDR3 nucleotides are TGTGCCACCAGCAGCGGGCAGGCGACCATCTATGGTTACACCTTC.

This clonotype has just a few counts. The V call is TRBV13, the J call TRBJ2-5; the match to TRBD2 covers 10 bases. CDR1 and CDR2 (germline): PRHDT, FYEKMQ (reference sequence). The J segment lost 11 bases and the V segment lost 2 bases, leaving 17 bases of the junction unmatched. This CDR3 has 17 residues. The CDR3 loop is CASSLLVPSGSDNEQYF. The CDR3 nucleotides are TGTGCCAGCAGCTTATTGGTCCCTAGCGGGAGTGACAATGAGCAGTACTTC.

The rearrangement links TRBV6-2 or TRBV6-3 to TRBJ1-4; D is perhaps TRBD1 (5 bases). The V gene lost 8 bases and the J gene lost 7 bases, with 11 bases spanning the gap. Germline V gene data show CDR1 as MNHEY and CDR2 as SVGEGT. There are 12 residues in the CDR3. The CDR3 nucleotides read TGTGCCAGCGGTTCTGGGGGTGAAAAACTGTTTTTT. Translation gives CASGSGGEKLFF.

This clonotype was observed a handful of times. The V call is TRBV6-2 or TRBV6-3, the J call TRBJ1-5, with 9 bases aligning to TRBD1. The germline gives CDR1 MNHEY, CDR2 SVGEGT. V was pared by 11 bases and J by 4 bases, with 9 bases of the junction left unmatched. The CDR3 consists of 14 residues. The CDR3 spells CAAPLGQGNQPQHF. The CDR3 DNA reads TGTGCCGCGCCTCTGGGACAGGGTAATCAGCCCCAGCATTTT.

The chain recombines TRBV7-9 with TRBJ2-3; D perhaps matches TRBD2 (5 bases). The germline CDR1 and CDR2 sequences are SEHNR and FQNEAQ (reference sequence). V was pared by 3 bases and J by 2 bases, with 15 bases between. The CDR3 sequence is 16 residues long. This CDR3 reads CASSFKRPIDTDTQYF. The DNA for the CDR3 is TGTGCCAGCAGCTTTAAGCGGCCCATCGACACAGATACGCAGTATTTT. Complete variable domain (other parts from reference TRBV7-9 and TRBJ2-3): DTGVSQNPRHKITKRGQNVTFRCDPISEHNRLYWYRQTLGQGPEFLTYFQNEAQLEKSRLLSDRFSAERPKGSFSTLEIQRTEQGDSAMYLCASSFKRPIDTDTQYFGPGTRLTVL.